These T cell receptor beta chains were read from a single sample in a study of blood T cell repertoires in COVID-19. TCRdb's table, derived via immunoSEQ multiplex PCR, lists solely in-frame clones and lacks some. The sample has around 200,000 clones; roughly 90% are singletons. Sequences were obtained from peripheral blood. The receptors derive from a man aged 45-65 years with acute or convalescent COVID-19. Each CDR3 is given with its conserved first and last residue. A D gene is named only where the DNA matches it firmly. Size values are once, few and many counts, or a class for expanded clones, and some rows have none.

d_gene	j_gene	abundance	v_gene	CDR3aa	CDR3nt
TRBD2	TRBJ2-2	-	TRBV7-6	CASSFTSGANTGELFF	TGTGCCAGCAGCTTTACTAGCGGGGCGAACACCGGGGAGCTGTTTTTT
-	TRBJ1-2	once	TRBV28	CASSFLDRRGYTF	TGTGCCAGCAGTTTTCTGGACAGACGTGGCTACACCTTC
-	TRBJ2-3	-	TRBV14	CASSQVGPRGDTQYF	TGTGCCAGCAGCCAAGTGGGCCCCCGGGGGGATACGCAGTATTTT
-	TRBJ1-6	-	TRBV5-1	CASSLAGGSTYNSPLHF	TGCGCCAGCAGCTTGGCCGGGGGGTCTACCTATAATTCACCCCTCCACTTT
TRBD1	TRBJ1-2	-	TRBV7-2	CASSTRQGPLYGYTF	TGTGCCAGCAGCACCCGACAGGGCCCGCTCTATGGCTACACCTTC
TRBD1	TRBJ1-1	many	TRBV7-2	CASSLVDRGYTEAFF	TGTGCCAGCAGCTTGGTGGACAGGGGATACACTGAAGCTTTCTTT
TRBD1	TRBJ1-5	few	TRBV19	CASSQTGGNQPQHF	TGTGCCAGTAGTCAAACAGGGGGGAATCAGCCCCAGCATTTT
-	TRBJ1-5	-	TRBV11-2	CASSLGQAQPQHF	TGTGCCAGCAGCTTAGGTCAGGCTCAGCCCCAGCATTTT
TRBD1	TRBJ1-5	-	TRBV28	CASSSIQGAVQPQHF	TGTGCCAGCAGTTCAATACAGGGGGCGGTTCAGCCCCAGCATTTT
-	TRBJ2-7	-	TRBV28	CASSPGLPHSYEQYF	TGTGCCAGCAGCCCGGGACTCCCCCACTCCTACGAGCAGTACTTC
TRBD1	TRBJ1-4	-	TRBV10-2	CASSETGTGGEKLFF	TGCGCCAGCAGTGAGACCGGGACAGGGGGTGAAAAACTGTTTTTT
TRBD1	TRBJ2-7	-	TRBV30	CAWRSNRGPYEQYF	TGTGCCTGGAGGTCTAACAGGGGCCCCTACGAGCAGTACTTC
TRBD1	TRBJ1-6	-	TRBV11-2	CASRPEGQGNNSPLHF	TGTGCCAGCAGGCCGGAGGGACAGGGCAACAATTCACCCCTCCACTTT
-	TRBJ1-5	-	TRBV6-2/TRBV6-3	CASSYLGSQPQHF	TGTGCCAGCAGTTACCTAGGGAGTCAGCCCCAGCATTTT
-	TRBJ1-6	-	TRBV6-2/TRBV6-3	CASSYSVSGDSPLHF	TGTGCCAGCAGTTACTCGGTATCGGGGGATTCACCCCTCCACTTT
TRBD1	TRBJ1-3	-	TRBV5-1	CASSRDSYSGNTIYF	TGCGCCAGCAGCAGGGACAGCTACTCTGGAAACACCATATATTTT
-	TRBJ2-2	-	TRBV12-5	CASGLIGTPDTGELFF	TGTGCTAGTGGTTTGATAGGGACTCCAGACACCGGGGAGCTGTTTTTT
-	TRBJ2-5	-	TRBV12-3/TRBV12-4	CASSRDFHKTQYF	TGTGCCAGCAGTAGGGACTTCCATAAGACCCAGTACTTC
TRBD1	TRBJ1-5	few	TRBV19	CASSGTGGNQPQHF	TGTGCCAGCTCCGGGACAGGGGGAAATCAGCCCCAGCATTTT
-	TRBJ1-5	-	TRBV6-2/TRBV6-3	CASSWQGQPQHF	TGCGCCAGCAGTTGGCAGGGACAGCCCCAGCATTTT
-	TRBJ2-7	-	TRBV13	CASSLGPNLGGYEQYF	TGTGCCAGCAGCTTAGGCCCGAATTTGGGAGGATACGAGCAGTACTTC
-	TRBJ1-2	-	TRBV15	CATSRDHEGRRVYGYTF	TGTGCCACCAGCAGAGATCACGAGGGGAGGAGGGTCTATGGCTACACCTTC
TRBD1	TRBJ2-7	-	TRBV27	CASSLNYGTASYEQYF	TGTGCCAGCAGTTTAAATTACGGGACAGCTTCCTACGAGCAGTACTTC
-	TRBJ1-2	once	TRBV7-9	CASSGGRGQVIGYTF	TGTGCCAGCAGCGGGGGGAGAGGGCAGGTGATAGGCTACACCTTC
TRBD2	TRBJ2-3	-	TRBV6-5	CASSRLAQTTDTQYF	TGTGCCAGCAGTCGACTAGCCCAGACCACAGATACGCAGTATTTT
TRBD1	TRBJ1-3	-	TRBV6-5	CASSYSWTGSLISIYF	TGTGCCAGCAGTTACTCCTGGACAGGGAGTCTTATCTCCATATATTTT
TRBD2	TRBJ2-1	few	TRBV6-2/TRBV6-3	CASSYSAGLAANNEQFF	TGTGCCAGCAGTTACTCGGCGGGACTAGCGGCCAACAATGAGCAGTTCTTC
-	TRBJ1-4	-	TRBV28	CASSLSGTPNEKLFF	TGTGCCAGCAGTTTATCCGGGACTCCGAATGAAAAACTGTTTTTT
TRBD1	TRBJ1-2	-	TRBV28	CASSPPGQGGNYGYTF	TGTGCCAGCAGTCCCCCCGGACAGGGGGGGAACTATGGCTACACCTTC
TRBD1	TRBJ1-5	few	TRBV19	CASSINRGDQPQHF	TGTGCCAGTAGTATCAACAGGGGAGATCAGCCCCAGCATTTT
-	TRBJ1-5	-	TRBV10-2	CASSPGARNQPQHF	TGCGCCAGCAGCCCAGGGGCCCGCAATCAGCCCCAGCATTTT
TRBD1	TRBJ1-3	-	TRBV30	CAGGQGISGNTIYF	TGTGCCGGAGGACAGGGAATCTCTGGAAACACCATATATTTT
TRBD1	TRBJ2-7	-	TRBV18	CASSLAGQGSYEQYF	TGTGCCAGCTCACTAGCAGGACAGGGTTCTTACGAGCAGTACTTC
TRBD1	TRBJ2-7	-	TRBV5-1	CASSLWTGGGEQYF	TGCGCCAGCAGCTTGTGGACAGGGGGAGGCGAGCAGTACTTC
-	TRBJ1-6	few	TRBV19	CASSIRRRTEFRPLHF	TGTGCCAGTAGTATTCGTCGCAGGACTGAATTCAGACCCCTCCACTTT
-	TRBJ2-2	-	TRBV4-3	CASSRNLRGPGELFF	TGCGCCAGCAGCCGAAACCTGCGGGGGCCCGGGGAGCTGTTTTTT
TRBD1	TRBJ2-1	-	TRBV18	CASSVGQGYTYNEQFF	TGTGCCAGCTCAGTTGGACAGGGGTATACCTACAATGAGCAGTTCTTC
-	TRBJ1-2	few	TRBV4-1	CASSQDLESSTNYGYTF	TGCGCCAGCAGCCAAGATCTGGAGTCATCTACTAACTATGGCTACACCTTC
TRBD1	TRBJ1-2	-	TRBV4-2	CASSQDNRGSGYGYTF	TGTGCCAGCAGCCAAGACAACAGGGGATCGGGCTATGGCTACACCTTC
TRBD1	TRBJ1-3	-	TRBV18	CASSPPGGQGRILGGNTIYF	TGTGCCAGCTCACCACCGGGAGGACAGGGAAGAATTCTAGGTGGAAACACCATATATTTT
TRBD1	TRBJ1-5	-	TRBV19	CASNPDRGNQPQHF	TGTGCCAGTAACCCGGACAGGGGAAATCAGCCCCAGCATTTT
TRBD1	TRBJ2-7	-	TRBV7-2	CASSESWDRGRSPYF	TGTGCCAGCAGCGAATCTTGGGACAGGGGGCGTAGTCCGTACTTC
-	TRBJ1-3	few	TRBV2	CASRETGFSGNTIYF	TGTGCCAGCAGAGAAACAGGGTTCTCTGGAAACACCATATATTTT
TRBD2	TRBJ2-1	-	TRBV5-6	CASSLVGTSGYNEQFF	TGTGCCAGCAGCTTGGTAGGGACTAGCGGATACAATGAGCAGTTCTTC
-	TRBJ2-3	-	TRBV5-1	CASSSAGVKDTQYF	TGCGCCAGCAGCTCCGCCGGGGTTAAAGATACGCAGTATTTT
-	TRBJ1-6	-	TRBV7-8	CASSPTGGVGSPLHF	TGTGCCAGCAGCCCGACGGGAGGGGTTGGTTCACCCCTCCACTTT
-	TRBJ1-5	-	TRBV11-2	CASSLGAATNNQPQHF	TGTGCCAGCAGCTTAGGGGCAGCCACCAATAATCAGCCCCAGCATTTT
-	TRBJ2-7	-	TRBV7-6	CASSWRLGGEGVDEQYF	TGTGCCAGCAGCTGGAGGCTCGGGGGTGAGGGTGTCGACGAGCAGTACTTC
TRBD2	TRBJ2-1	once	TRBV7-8	CASSLRPASGRAVRNEQFF	TGTGCCAGCAGCTTAAGGCCTGCTAGCGGGAGGGCCGTTAGAAATGAGCAGTTCTTC
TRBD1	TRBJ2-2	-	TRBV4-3	CASSQGQGSGELFF	TGCGCCAGCAGCCAAGGACAGGGGTCCGGGGAGCTGTTTTTT
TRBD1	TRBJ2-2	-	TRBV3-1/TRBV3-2	CASSQDRRDRGPGELFF	TGTGCCAGCAGCCAAGACCGCCGGGACAGGGGTCCCGGGGAGCTGTTTTTT
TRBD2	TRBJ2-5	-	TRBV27	CASSWSGLAVQETQYF	TGTGCCAGCAGTTGGTCGGGACTAGCGGTACAAGAGACCCAGTACTTC
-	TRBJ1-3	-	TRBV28	CAIGGSTGNTIYF	TGTGCCATCGGGGGTTCTACTGGAAACACCATATATTTT
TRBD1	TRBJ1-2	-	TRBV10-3	CAISESAGQGVDGYTF	TGTGCCATCAGTGAGTCAGCCGGACAGGGTGTGGATGGCTACACCTTC
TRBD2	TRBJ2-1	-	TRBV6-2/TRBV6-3	CASSLPRGGTLRGEQFF	TGTGCCAGCAGTTTACCCCGGGGGGGGACTCTACGGGGGGAGCAGTTCTTC